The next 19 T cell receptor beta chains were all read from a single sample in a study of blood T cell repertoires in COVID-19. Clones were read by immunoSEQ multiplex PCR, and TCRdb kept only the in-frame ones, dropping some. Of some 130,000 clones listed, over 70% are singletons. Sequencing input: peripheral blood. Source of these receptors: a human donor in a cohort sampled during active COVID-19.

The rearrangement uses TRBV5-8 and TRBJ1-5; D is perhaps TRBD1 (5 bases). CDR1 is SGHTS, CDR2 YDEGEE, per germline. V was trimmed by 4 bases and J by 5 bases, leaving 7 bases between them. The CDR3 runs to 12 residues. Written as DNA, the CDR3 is TGTGCCAGCAGCCTCAGGGATCAGCCCCAGCATTTT. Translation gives CASSLRDQPQHF.

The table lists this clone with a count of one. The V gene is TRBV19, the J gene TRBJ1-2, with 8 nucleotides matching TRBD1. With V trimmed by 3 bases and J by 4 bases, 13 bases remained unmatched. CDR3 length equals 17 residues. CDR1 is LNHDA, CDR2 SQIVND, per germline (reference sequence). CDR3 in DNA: TGTGCCAGTAGTATTTTTACTACAGGGGGTCCTAGCTATGGCTACACCTTC. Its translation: CASSIFTTGGPSYGYTF.

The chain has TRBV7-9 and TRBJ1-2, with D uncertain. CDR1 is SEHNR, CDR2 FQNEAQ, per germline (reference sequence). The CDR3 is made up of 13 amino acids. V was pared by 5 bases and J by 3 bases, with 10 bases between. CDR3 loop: CASSPGVDYGYTF. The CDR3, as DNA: TGTGCCAGCAGCCCCGGTGTTGACTATGGCTACACCTTC.

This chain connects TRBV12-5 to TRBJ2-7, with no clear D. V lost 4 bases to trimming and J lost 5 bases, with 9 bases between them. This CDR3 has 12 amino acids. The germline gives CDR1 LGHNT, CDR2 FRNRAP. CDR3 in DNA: TGTGCTAGTGGTTCCTTCGGAGACGAGCAGTACTTC. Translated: CASGSFGDEQYF.

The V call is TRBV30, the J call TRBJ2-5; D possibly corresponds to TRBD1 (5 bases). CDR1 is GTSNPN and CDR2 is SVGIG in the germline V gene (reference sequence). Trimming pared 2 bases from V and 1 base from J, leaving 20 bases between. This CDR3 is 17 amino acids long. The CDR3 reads CAWSRLLQAGPQETQYF. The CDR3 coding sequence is TGTGCCTGGAGTCGACTCCTCCAAGCAGGGCCCCAAGAGACCCAGTACTTC.

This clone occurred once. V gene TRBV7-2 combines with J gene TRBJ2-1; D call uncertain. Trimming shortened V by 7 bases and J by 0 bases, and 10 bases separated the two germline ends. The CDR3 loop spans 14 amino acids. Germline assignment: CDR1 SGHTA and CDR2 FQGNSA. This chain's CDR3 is CASKAASSYNEQFF. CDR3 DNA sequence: TGTGCCAGCAAGGCAGCGAGCTCCTACAATGAGCAGTTCTTC.

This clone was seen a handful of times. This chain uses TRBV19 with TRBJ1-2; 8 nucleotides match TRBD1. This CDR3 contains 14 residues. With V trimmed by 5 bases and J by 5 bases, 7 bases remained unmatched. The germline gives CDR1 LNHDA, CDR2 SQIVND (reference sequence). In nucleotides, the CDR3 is TGTGCCAGTAGTCCGGGACAGGATTTTTATGGCTACACCTTC. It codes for CASSPGQDFYGYTF. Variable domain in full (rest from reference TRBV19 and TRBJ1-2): DGGITQSPKYLFRKEGQNVTLSCEQNLNHDAMYWYRQDPGQGLRLIYYSQIVNDFQKGDIAEGYSVSREKKESFPLTVTSAQKNPTAFYLCASSPGQDFYGYTFGSGTRLTVV.

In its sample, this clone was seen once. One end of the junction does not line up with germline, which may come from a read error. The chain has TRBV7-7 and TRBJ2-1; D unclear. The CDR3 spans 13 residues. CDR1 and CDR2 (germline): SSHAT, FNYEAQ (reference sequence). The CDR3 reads CASSLSFYNEQFF. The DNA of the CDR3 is TGTGCTAGCAGCTTATCTTTCTACAATGAGCAGTTCTTC.

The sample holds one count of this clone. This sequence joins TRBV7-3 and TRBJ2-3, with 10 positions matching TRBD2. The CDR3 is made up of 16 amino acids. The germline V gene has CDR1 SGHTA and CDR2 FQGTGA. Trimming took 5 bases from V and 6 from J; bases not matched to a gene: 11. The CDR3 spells CASSRTSGNRKDTQYF. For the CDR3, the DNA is TGTGCCAGCAGCCGCACTAGCGGGAACCGCAAGGATACGCAGTATTTT.

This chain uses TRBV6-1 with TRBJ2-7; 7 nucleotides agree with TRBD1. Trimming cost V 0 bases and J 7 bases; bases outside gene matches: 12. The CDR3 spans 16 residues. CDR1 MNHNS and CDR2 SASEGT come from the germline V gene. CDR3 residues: CASSEARDSPIQEQYF. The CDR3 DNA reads TGTGCCAGCAGTGAAGCCAGGGACAGCCCGATTCAGGAGCAGTACTTC.

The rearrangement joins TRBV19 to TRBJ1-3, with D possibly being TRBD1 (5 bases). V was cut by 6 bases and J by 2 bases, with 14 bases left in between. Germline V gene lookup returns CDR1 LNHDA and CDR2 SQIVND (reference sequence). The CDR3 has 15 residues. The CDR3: CASSARGNAGNTIYF. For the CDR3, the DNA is TGTGCCAGTAGCGCTCGGGGGAACGCTGGAAACACCATATATTTT.

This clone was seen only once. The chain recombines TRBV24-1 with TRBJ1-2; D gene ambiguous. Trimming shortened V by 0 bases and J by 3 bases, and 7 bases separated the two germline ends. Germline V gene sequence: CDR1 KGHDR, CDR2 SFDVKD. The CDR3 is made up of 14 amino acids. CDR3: CATSDLAGDYGYTF. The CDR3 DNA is TGTGCCACCAGTGATTTGGCCGGGGACTATGGCTACACCTTC.

The CDR3 spells CSASRTRDEQFF. CDR3 sequence (DNA): TGCAGTGCTAGTAGGACCAGGGATGAGCAGTTCTTC. This chain uses TRBV20-1 with TRBJ2-1; weak D call: TRBD1 (5 bases). Germline CDR1 reads DFQATT; CDR2 reads SNEGSKA (reference sequence). V lost 3 bases, J lost 8 bases, and 11 bases lay in between. This CDR3 has 12 amino acids.

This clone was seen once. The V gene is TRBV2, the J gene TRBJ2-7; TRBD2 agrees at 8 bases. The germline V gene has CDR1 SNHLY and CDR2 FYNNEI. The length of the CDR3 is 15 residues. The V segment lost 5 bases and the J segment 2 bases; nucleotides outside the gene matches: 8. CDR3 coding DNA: TGTGCCAGCAGTCCCGGGGGGGCAGGGCCCTACGAGCAGTACTTC. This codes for CASSPGGAGPYEQYF.

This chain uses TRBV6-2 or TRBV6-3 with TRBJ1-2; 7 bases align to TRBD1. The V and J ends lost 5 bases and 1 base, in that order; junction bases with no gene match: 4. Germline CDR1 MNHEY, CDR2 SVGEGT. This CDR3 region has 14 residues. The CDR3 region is CASSLQGRNYGYTF. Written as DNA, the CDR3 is TGTGCCAGCAGTCTACAGGGGCGTAACTATGGCTACACCTTC.

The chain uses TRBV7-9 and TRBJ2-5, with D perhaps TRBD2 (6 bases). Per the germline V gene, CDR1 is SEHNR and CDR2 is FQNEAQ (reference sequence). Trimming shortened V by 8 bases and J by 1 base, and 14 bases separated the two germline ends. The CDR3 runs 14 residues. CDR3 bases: TGTGCCAGCTCGAGGGAGGCTGTCCAAGAGACCCAGTACTTC. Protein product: CASSREAVQETQYF.

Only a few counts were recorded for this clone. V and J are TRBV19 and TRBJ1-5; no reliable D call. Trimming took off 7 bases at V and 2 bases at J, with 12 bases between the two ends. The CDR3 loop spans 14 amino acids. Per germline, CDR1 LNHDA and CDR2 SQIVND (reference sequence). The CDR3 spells CASKRAAGNQPQHF. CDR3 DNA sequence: TGTGCCAGTAAGAGGGCGGCAGGCAATCAGCCCCAGCATTTT.

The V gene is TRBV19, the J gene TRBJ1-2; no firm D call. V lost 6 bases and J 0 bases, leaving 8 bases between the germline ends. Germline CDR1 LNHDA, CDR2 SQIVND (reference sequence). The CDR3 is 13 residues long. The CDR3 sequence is CASSWASNYGYTF. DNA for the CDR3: TGTGCCAGTAGCTGGGCCTCTAACTATGGCTACACCTTC. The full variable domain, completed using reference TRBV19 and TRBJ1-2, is DGGITQSPKYLFRKEGQNVTLSCEQNLNHDAMYWYRQDPGQGLRLIYYSQIVNDFQKGDIAEGYSVSREKKESFPLTVTSAQKNPTAFYLCASSWASNYGYTFGSGTRLTVV.

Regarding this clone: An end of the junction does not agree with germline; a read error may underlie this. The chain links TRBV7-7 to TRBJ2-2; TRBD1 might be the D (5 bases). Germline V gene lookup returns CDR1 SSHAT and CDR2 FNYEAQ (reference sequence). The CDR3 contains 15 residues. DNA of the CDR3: TGTGCTAGCAGCCCCGTGGGGCCCTCCCTCGGGGAGCTGTTTTTT. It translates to CASSPVGPSLGELFF.